This TCR beta chain was identified in a study of T cells in Graves' hyperthyroidism and ophthalmopathy. Hyperthyroidism of Graves' type that showed no ophthalmopathy progression within 18 months was stable. TCR beta CDR3 regions were amplified from RNA. The HTBI primer set drove a first-round RT-PCR of the TCR CDR3. A single record per CDR3 protein comes from TCRdb applying MiXCR to the multiplex PCR reads. The sample lists approximately 590,000 distinct CDR3 sequences, approximately 14% occurring once. This clonotype was detected ten times or more. The antigen remains unidentified. The study's findings and limits: Blood also showed most of the thyroid clonotypes that were expanded above 0.001.

The sequence came from a woman aged 25-40 years with Graves' hyperthyroidism. The specimen was blood.

CDR3 amino acids: CASSPTAPDTQYF. The CDR3 bases are TGCGCCAGCAGCCCAACCGCCCCAGATACGCAGTATTTT. The gene calls are TRBV5-1 and TRBJ2-3; D is unresolved. This CDR3 spans 13 amino acids. V was clipped by 4 bases and J by 4 bases, with 10 bases between them. Germline V gene sequence: CDR1 SGHRS, CDR2 YFSETQ.